This T cell receptor (beta chain) was sequenced for a study of shared clonotypes between healthy human individuals. The repertoire was sequenced with immunoSEQ multiplex PCR; TCRdb's copy has only in-frame clones and lacks some. The table lists about 490,000 clones, about 85% of them singletons. Germline CDR1 reads WNHNN; CDR2 reads SYGVQD (reference sequence). This CDR3 has 13 residues. V lost 10 bases, J lost 7 bases, and 7 bases stayed unmatched. The TCR sequence derives from a woman aged 40-49 years in good health. Some clones in this sample may be carry-over from other donors' samples. Sequencing was performed on PBMCs. V is TRBV10-1 and J is TRBJ1-4; TRBD1 matches 9 bases. The CDR3 protein is CATLRDRVEKLFF. The CDR3 DNA sequence: TGCGCCACTCTCCGGGACAGGGTTGAAAAACTGTTTTTT.